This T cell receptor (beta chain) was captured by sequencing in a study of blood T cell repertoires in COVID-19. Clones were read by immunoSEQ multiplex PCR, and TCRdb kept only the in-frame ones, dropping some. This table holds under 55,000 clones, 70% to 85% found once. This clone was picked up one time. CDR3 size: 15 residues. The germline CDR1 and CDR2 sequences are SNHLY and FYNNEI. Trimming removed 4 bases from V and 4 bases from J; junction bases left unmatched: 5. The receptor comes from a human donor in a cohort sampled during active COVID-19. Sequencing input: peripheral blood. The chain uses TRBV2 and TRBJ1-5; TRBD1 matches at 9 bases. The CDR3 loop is CASSVGQGNNQPQHF. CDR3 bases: TGTGCCAGCAGTGTTGGACAGGGGAATAATCAGCCCCAGCATTTT.